The 7 T cell receptor beta chains below were found in one sample sequenced in a study of cytomegalovirus exposure and HLA in healthy donors (dated by TCRdb to the late 2010s). The library was obtained by the immunoSEQ multiplex PCR assay. TCRdb took over this immuneACCESS table, retaining in-frame rearrangements with V and J assigned. Such tables are incomplete; in checked studies, under half of the missing clones stem from an unresolved V gene, and the remainder is unexplained. The table for this sample lists roughly 140,000 clones; around 87% of them were counted only once. The top ten clonotypes cover around 10% of the sample. The sample consisted of PBMCs. The origin of the receptors is a man aged 18 to 35 in good health and CMV-seropositive.

The V call is TRBV15, the J call TRBJ1-3; D not certain. Germline loops: CDR1 LNHNV, CDR2 YYDKDF (reference sequence). Trimming shortened V by 0 bases and J by 4 bases, and 10 bases separated the two germline ends. There are 15 residues in the CDR3. In DNA, the CDR3 is TGTGCCACCAGCAGAGACTTCGGTCAAGGAAACACCATATATTTT. Its protein is CATSRDFGQGNTIYF.

This chain joins TRBV9 and TRBJ2-1, with 8 bases fitting TRBD1. The CDR3 runs to 14 residues. CDR1 and CDR2 (germline): SGDLS, YYNGEE. V lost 6 bases and J lost 5; bases outside the gene matches: 7. This chain's CDR3 is CASTETGADNEQFF. In DNA form, the CDR3 reads TGTGCCAGCACCGAGACAGGGGCCGACAATGAGCAGTTCTTC.

This clone was seen only once. The V call is TRBV5-6, the J call TRBJ1-1; D remains unclear. The CDR3 spans 15 residues. With 4 bases removed from V and 4 bases from J, the gap between germline ends came to 17 bases. From germline, CDR1 is SGHDT and CDR2 YYEEEE. CDR3 coding DNA: TGTGCCAGCAGCCCTGGGATGGAGGGCGGCACTGAAGCTTTCTTT. It translates to CASSPGMEGGTEAFF. The full variable domain, its missing parts supplied by reference TRBV5-6 and TRBJ1-1, is DAGVTQSPTHLIKTRGQQVTLRCSPKSGHDTVSWYQQALGQGPQFIFQYYEEEERQRGNFPDRFSGHQFPNYSSELNVNALLLGDSALYLCASSPGMEGGTEAFFGQGTRLTVV.

The V call is TRBV10-3, the J call TRBJ2-1; 9 positions match TRBD1. CDR3 size: 18 residues. V was pared by 4 bases and J by 3 bases, with 13 bases of the junction left unmatched. CDR1 ENHRY and CDR2 SYGVKD come from the germline V gene. The CDR3 is CAISVFSLRDRVYNEQFF. The CDR3 DNA reads TGTGCCATCAGTGTCTTTTCTTTGAGGGACAGGGTCTACAATGAGCAGTTCTTC.

V usage is TRBV29-1 and J usage is TRBJ2-7; 9 positions agree with TRBD2. The length of the CDR3 is 14 residues. With V trimmed by 0 bases and J by 3 bases, 3 bases remained unmatched. Germline V gene sequence: CDR1 SQVTM, CDR2 ANQGSEA. The CDR3 reads CSVEDRGRDYEQYF. The CDR3 bases are TGCAGCGTTGAAGATCGCGGGAGGGACTACGAGCAGTACTTC.

The rearrangement links TRBV18 to TRBJ2-1; D might be TRBD2 (5 bases). This CDR3 contains 16 residues. V was shortened by 5 bases and J by 0 bases, with 14 bases between the two germline ends. Germline V lookup: CDR1 KGHSH, CDR2 LQKENI. The chain's CDR3 is CASSFTVGISYNEQFF. In nucleotides, the CDR3 is TGTGCCAGCTCATTCACCGTCGGGATCTCCTACAATGAGCAGTTCTTC.

The rearrangement links TRBV25-1 to TRBJ2-2, with 7 bases lining up with TRBD2. The V segment lost 10 bases and the J segment 4 bases; nucleotides outside the gene matches: 9. The CDR3 runs 14 residues. Germline V gene sequence: CDR1 MGHDK, CDR2 SYGVNS. CDR3 nucleotides: TGTGCCACCCGGGACTATCCCTCCACCGGGGAGCTGTTTTTT. This sequence encodes CATRDYPSTGELFF.